Listed below are T cell receptor beta chains from one sample, sequenced in a study of cytomegalovirus exposure and HLA in healthy donors. Using immunoSEQ multiplex PCR, the repertoire was profiled, and TCRdb retains in-frame clones only, with some absent. The sample has 150,000 to 200,000 clones; roughly 84% are singletons. The source material was PBMCs. These receptors all stem from a girl under three years old in good health and CMV-seronegative. The CDR3 runs from the conserved cysteine through the conserved F or W. D genes are given only for firm matches. Size tells how often a clone was seen (once, few, many) or the class of an expanded clone, and some rows leave it out.

-	-	TRBV15	TRBJ2-7	CATKGQSYEQYF	TGTGCCACTAAAGGACAGTCCTACGAGCAGTACTTC
-	-	TRBV7-8	TRBJ1-1	CASSLIGFSMNTEAFF	TGTGCCAGCAGCTTAATCGGGTTTTCCATGAACACTGAAGCTTTCTTT
TRBD2	-	TRBV2	TRBJ2-1	CASTTGGGGEQFF	TGTGCCAGCACGACGGGAGGCGGGGGTGAGCAGTTCTTC
-	-	TRBV7-2	TRBJ1-2	CASSYTAANYGYTF	TGTGCCAGCAGCTACACAGCGGCTAACTATGGCTACACCTTC
TRBD1	-	TRBV4-1	TRBJ2-7	CASSPQGSYEQYF	TGCGCCAGCAGCCCACAGGGGTCCTACGAGCAGTACTTC
TRBD2	-	TRBV4-1	TRBJ2-1	CASSRGLAGDTEQFF	TGCGCCAGCAGCCGCGGACTAGCGGGAGATACTGAGCAGTTCTTC
TRBD1	few	TRBV10-2	TRBJ1-3	CASTSLTGGSGNTIYF	TGCGCCAGCACATCGTTGACAGGGGGCTCTGGAAACACCATATATTTT
TRBD1	once	TRBV6-6	TRBJ2-3	CASRQGQGSTDTQYF	TGTGCCAGCAGGCAGGGACAGGGGAGCACAGATACGCAGTATTTT
-	-	TRBV30	TRBJ2-1	CAWSVRLYSYNEQFF	TGTGCCTGGAGTGTACGACTATACTCCTACAATGAGCAGTTCTTC
TRBD2	-	TRBV4-1	TRBJ2-7	CASSLKITSGSKYEQYF	TGCGCCAGCAGCCTGAAAATCACTAGCGGGAGTAAATACGAGCAGTACTTC